The 13 T cell receptor beta chains listed next were all sequenced from one sample in a study of cytomegalovirus exposure and HLA in healthy donors. This PCR relied on a set of 60 Vbeta primers and 13 Jbeta primers. Profiled with immunoSEQ multiplex PCR; TCRdb holds only in-frame clones, not every one. The sample holds roughly 150,000 clones, 80% seen once. Material: PBMCs. Receptors originate from a woman in her thirties or forties in good health and CMV-seronegative.

On this clone itself: With a far larger clone one base away, a read error is the likely cause. The chain carries TRBV5-6 and TRBJ2-7; D not resolved. The V and J ends lost 4 bases and 0 bases respectively, with 14 bases between them. Germline assignment: CDR1 SGHDT and CDR2 YYEEEE. This CDR3 is built from 15 residues. CDR3 sequence reads: CASSQEWASSYEQYF. Written as DNA, the CDR3 is TGTGCCAGCAGCCAAGAATGGGCCAGCTCCTACGAGCAGTACTTC.

The chain recombines TRBV4-2 with TRBJ2-7, with a possible D match to TRBD1 (6 bases). The CDR3 is 16 amino acids. CDR1 and CDR2 from the germline V gene are LGHNA and YNFKEQ. Trimming removed 0 bases at V and 2 bases at J, with 14 bases between. The DNA for the CDR3 is TGTGCCAGCAGCCAAGAAAGGATCCCAGGGGCCTACGAGCAGTACTTC. It specifies CASSQERIPGAYEQYF.

The CDR3 loop reads CASSQQGEWEQYF. The DNA of the CDR3 is TGTGCCAGCAGTCAACAGGGAGAATGGGAGCAGTACTTC. The genes are TRBV7-2 and TRBJ2-7; weak D call: TRBD1 (6 bases). CDR1 and CDR2 from the germline V gene are SGHTA and FQGNSA. The CDR3 extends over 13 amino acids. Trimming pared 6 bases from V and 7 bases from J, leaving 16 bases between.

This chain joins TRBV12-5 and TRBJ2-1; D unresolved. The germline V gene encodes CDR1 LGHNT and CDR2 FRNRAP. With 2 bases removed from V and 2 bases from J, the gap between germline ends came to 25 bases. The CDR3 consists of 20 residues. The CDR3 reads CASGLFGEFIDSNPYNEQFF. CDR3 bases: TGTGCTAGTGGTTTGTTTGGCGAGTTTATTGATAGCAATCCCTACAATGAGCAGTTCTTC.

V usage is TRBV10-3 and J usage is TRBJ1-1; D gene uncertain. From germline, CDR1 is ENHRY and CDR2 SYGVKD. This CDR3 is built from 13 residues. Trimming removed 6 bases from V and 1 base from J, with 9 bases in between. The CDR3 coding sequence is TGTGCCATCAGGTACACAGAGAACACTGAAGCTTTCTTT. Protein product: CAIRYTENTEAFF.

V gene TRBV28 combines with J gene TRBJ2-7; 7 bases match TRBD2. Germline trimming cut 6 bases from V and 3 bases from J; bases unmatched to any gene: 14. Germline lookup yields CDR1 MDHEN and CDR2 SYDVKM. The CDR3 has 16 residues. The CDR3 loop is CASSPRGTTLGYEQYF. The CDR3 region has the DNA TGTGCCAGCAGCCCCCGAGGGACTACCTTGGGCTACGAGCAGTACTTC.

The chain employs TRBV28 and TRBJ1-2; weak D call: TRBD1 (6 bases). Germline V lookup: CDR1 MDHEN, CDR2 SYDVKM. This CDR3 has 14 residues. V gave up 4 bases and J gave up 2 bases, with 11 bases separating them. CDR3 protein: CASSYPDRNYGYTF. Written as DNA, the CDR3 is TGTGCCAGCAGTTACCCAGACAGGAACTATGGCTACACCTTC.

This chain uses TRBV7-8 with TRBJ2-4; 10 bases match TRBD2. This CDR3 has 19 amino acids. CDR1 and CDR2 (germline): SGHVS, FQNEAQ. Trimming at V came to 5 bases and at J to 1 base, leaving 14 bases not matched to a gene. CDR3 nucleotide sequence: TGTGCCAGCAGCCCGTTCCGAGCGGGGGGGCAATGGGCCAAAAACATTCAGTACTTC. It specifies CASSPFRAGGQWAKNIQYF.

This clone was counted a few times. The V gene is TRBV7-3, the J gene TRBJ2-7; D is undetermined. The germline V gene has CDR1 SGHTA and CDR2 FQGTGA. The CDR3 runs to 13 residues. Trimming stripped 1 base from V and 5 bases from J, with 9 bases between. The CDR3 DNA is TGTGCCAGCAGCTTAAGCCTAGTCGACGAGCAGTACTTC. Its translation is CASSLSLVDEQYF.

The chain uses TRBV7-2 and TRBJ2-5; perhaps TRBD1 as D (6 bases). The CDR3 totals 15 residues. V lost 2 bases and J 0 bases, leaving 10 bases between the germline ends. The germline V gene encodes CDR1 SGHTA and CDR2 FQGNSA. CDR3: CASSLTGQNQETQYF. The CDR3 DNA reads TGTGCCAGCAGCTTAACAGGACAGAACCAAGAGACCCAGTACTTC.

CDR3 loop: CASSLQGGEETQYF. In DNA, the CDR3 is TGCGCCAGCAGCTTACAGGGAGGGGAGGAGACCCAGTACTTC. The V call is TRBV5-1, the J call TRBJ2-5; TRBD2 might be the D (7 bases). V lost 2 bases, J lost 5 bases, and 13 bases lay in between. The length of the CDR3 is 14 residues. Germline CDR1 reads SGHRS; CDR2 reads YFSETQ.

The CDR3 reads CASARRLAEYEQYF. CDR3 nucleotide sequence: TGTGCCAGCGCCCGCCGACTAGCGGAATACGAGCAGTACTTC. This chain links TRBV11-2 with TRBJ2-7, with 9 bases identical to TRBD2. The CDR3 has 14 residues. Per the germline V gene, CDR1 is SGHAT and CDR2 is FQNNGV. V shed 8 bases, J shed 4 bases, and the junction held 9 bases outside the gene matches.

V gene TRBV4-2 combines with J gene TRBJ2-7; tentative D call: TRBD2 (5 bases). Germline lookup yields CDR1 LGHNA and CDR2 YNFKEQ. Trimming left V 1 base short and J 7 bases short, with 11 bases between. The length of the CDR3 is 13 residues. CDR3 DNA sequence: TGTGCCAGCAGCCAAGGTAACTCGGGGGAGCAGTACTTC. It codes for CASSQGNSGEQYF.